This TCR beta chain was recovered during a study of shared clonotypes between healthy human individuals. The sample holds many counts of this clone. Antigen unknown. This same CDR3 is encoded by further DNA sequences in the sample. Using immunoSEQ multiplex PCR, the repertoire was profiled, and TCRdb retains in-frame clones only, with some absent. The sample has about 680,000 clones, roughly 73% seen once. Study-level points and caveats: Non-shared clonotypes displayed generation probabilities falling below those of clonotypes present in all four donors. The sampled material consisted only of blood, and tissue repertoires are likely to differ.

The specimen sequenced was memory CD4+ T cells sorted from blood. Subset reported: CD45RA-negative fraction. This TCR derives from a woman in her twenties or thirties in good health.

The CDR3 DNA reads as TGTGCCATCGGTGGGAACACTGAAGCTTTCTTT. Residues: CAIGGNTEAFF. This sequence joins TRBV10-3 and TRBJ1-1; no reliable D call. Trimming removed 8 bases from V and 1 base from J, with 5 bases in between. The CDR3 is 11 amino acids. The V gene's germline CDR1 is ENHRY and CDR2 SYGVKD.